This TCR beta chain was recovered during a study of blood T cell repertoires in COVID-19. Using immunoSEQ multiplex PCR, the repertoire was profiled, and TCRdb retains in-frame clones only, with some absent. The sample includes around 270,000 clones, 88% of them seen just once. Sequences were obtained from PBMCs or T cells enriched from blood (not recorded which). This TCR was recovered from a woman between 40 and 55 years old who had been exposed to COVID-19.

The CDR3 DNA sequence: TGTGCCAGCAGCTCTAGCGGGAGTGGTGGCGAGCAGTACGTC. This gives the protein CASSSSGSGGEQYV. V and J are TRBV5-4 and TRBJ2-7; 10 bases are a match to TRBD2. CDR1 SGHNT and CDR2 YYREEE come from the germline V gene (reference sequence). This CDR3 region has 14 residues. V shed 3 bases and J 6 bases; nucleotides not matched to a gene: 6.